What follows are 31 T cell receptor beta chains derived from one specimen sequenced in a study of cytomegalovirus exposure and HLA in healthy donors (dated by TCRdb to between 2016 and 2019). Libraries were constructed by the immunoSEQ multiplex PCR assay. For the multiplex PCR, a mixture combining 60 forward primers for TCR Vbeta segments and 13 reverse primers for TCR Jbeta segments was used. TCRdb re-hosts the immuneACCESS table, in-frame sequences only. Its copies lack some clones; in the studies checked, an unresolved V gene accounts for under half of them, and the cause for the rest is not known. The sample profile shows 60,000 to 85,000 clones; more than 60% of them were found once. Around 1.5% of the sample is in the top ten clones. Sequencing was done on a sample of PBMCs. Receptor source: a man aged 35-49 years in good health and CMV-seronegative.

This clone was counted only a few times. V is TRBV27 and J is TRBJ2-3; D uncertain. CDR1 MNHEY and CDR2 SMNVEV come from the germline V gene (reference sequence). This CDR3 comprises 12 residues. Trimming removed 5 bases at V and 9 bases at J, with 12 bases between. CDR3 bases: TGTGCCAGCAGTCCGACTCCTGGCACGCAGTATTTT. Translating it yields CASSPTPGTQYF.

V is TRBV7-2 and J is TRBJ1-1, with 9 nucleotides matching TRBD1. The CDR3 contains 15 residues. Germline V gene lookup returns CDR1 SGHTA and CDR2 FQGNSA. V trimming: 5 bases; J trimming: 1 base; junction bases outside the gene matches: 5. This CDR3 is CASSPVTGGNTEAFF. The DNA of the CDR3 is TGTGCCAGCAGCCCGGTGACAGGGGGGAACACTGAAGCTTTCTTT.

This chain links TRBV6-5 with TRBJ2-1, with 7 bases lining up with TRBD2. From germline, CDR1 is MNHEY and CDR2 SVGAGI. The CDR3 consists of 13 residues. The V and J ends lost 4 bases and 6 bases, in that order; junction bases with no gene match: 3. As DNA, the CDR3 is TGTGCCAGCAGTTCCAGGACTAGCAATGAGCAGTTCTTC. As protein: CASSSRTSNEQFF.

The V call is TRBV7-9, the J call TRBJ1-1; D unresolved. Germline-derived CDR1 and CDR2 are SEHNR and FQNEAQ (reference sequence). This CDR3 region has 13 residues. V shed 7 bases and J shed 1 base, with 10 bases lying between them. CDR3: CASTPPGNTEAFF. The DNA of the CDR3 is TGTGCCAGCACCCCGCCGGGGAACACTGAAGCTTTCTTT.

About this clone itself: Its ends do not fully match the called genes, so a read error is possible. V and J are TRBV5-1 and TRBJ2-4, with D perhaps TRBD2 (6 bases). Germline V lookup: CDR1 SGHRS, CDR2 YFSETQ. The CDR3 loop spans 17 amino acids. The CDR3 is CASSQFSSGLRENSQYF. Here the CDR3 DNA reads TGCGCCAGCAGCCAATTCTCCTCAGGACTACGGGAAAACAGTCAGTACTTC.

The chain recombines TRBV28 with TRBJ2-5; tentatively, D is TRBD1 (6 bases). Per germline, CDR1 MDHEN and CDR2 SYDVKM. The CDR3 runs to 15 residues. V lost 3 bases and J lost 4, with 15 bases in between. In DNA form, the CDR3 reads TGTGCCAGCAGTTTTATCGAGGGGGTCCGAGAGACCCAGTACTTC. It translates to CASSFIEGVRETQYF.

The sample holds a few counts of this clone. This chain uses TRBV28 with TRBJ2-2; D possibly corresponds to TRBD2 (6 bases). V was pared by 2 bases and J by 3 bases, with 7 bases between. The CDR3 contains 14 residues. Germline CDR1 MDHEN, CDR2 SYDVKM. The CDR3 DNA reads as TGTGCCAGCAGTTTAGGAGGGTACACCGGGGAGCTGTTTTTT. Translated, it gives CASSLGGYTGELFF. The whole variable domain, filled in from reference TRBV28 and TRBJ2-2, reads DVKVTQSSRYLVKRTGEKVFLECVQDMDHENMFWYRQDPGLGLRLIYFSYDVKMKEKGDIPEGYSVSREKKERFSLILESASTNQTSMYLCASSLGGYTGELFFGEGSRLTVL.

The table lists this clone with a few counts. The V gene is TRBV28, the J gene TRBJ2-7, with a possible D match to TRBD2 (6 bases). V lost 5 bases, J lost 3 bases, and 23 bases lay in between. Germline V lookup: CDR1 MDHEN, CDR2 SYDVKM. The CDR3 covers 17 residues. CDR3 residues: CASSPFSGTHMNYEQYF. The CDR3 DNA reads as TGTGCCAGCAGTCCCTTTTCCGGGACTCACATGAACTACGAGCAGTACTTC.

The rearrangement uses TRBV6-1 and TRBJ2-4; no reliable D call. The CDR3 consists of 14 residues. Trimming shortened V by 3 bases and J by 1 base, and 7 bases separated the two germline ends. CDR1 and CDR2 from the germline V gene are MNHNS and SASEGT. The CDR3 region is CASSERYAKNIQYF. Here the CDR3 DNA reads TGTGCCAGCAGTGAGAGGTATGCCAAAAACATTCAGTACTTC.

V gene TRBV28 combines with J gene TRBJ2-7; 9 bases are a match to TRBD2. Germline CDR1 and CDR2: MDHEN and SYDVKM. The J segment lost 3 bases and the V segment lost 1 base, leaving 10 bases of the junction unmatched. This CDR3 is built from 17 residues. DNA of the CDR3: TGTGCCAGCAGTTTATCCAGCGTTAGCGGGAGAGGCTACGAGCAGTACTTC. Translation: CASSLSSVSGRGYEQYF.

The CDR3 DNA sequence: TGTGCCAGTAGCGACGGACAGGGACGCAATCAGCCCCAGCATTTT. Translating gives CASSDGQGRNQPQHF. The chain has TRBV19 and TRBJ1-5; 8 nucleotides agree with TRBD1. Germline trimming cut 6 bases from V and 2 bases from J; bases unmatched to any gene: 6. The CDR3 is 15 amino acids. Germline V gene sequence: CDR1 LNHDA, CDR2 SQIVND (reference sequence).

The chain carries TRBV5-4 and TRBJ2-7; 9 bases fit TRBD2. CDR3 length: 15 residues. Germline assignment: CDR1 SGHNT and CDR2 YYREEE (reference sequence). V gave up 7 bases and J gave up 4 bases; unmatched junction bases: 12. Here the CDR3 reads CASAPLAGGKYEQYF. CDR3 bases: TGTGCCAGCGCCCCCCTGGCGGGAGGGAAGTACGAGCAGTACTTC. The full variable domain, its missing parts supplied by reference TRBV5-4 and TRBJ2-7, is ETGVTQSPTHLIKTRGQQVTLRCSSQSGHNTVSWYQQALGQGPQFIFQYYREEENGRGNFPPRFSGLQFPNYSSELNVNALELDDSALYLCASAPLAGGKYEQYFGPGTRLTVT.

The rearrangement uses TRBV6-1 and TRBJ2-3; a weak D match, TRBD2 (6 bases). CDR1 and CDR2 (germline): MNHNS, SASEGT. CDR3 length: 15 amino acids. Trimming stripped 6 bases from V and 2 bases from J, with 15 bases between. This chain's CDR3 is CASRFLGGDTDTQYF. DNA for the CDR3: TGTGCCAGCAGGTTCTTGGGGGGAGACACAGATACGCAGTATTTT.

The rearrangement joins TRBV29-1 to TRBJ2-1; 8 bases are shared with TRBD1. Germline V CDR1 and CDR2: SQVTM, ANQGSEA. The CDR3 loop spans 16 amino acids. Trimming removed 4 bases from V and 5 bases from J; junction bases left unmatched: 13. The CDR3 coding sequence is TGCAGCGTTGGAGGGATGGGACAGGACGTTAACAATGAGCAGTTCTTC. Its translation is CSVGGMGQDVNNEQFF.

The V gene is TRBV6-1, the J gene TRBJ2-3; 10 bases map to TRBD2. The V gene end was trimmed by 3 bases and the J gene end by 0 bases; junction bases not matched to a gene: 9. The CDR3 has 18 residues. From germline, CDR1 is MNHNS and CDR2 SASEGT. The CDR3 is CASSDWTSGVASTDTQYF. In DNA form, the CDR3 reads TGTGCCAGCAGTGATTGGACTAGCGGCGTAGCTAGCACAGATACGCAGTATTTT.

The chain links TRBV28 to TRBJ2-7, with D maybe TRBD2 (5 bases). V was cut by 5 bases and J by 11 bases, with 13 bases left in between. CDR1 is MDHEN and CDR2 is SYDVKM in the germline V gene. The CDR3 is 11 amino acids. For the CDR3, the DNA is TGTGCCAGCAGTAAATTACTAGGGAAGTACTTC. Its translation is CASSKLLGKYF.

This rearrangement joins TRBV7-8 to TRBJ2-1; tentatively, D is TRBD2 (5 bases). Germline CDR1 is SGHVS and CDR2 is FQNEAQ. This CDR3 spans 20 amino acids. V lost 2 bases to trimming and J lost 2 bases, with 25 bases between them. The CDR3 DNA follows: TGTGCCAGCAGCTTACGCCGTAACCCCGGACTGGCGAAAACCTACAATGAGCAGTTCTTC. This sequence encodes CASSLRRNPGLAKTYNEQFF. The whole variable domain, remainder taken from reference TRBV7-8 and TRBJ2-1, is GAGVSQSPRYKVAKRGQDVALRCDPISGHVSLFWYQQALGQGPEFLTYFQNEAQLDKSGLPSDRFFAERPEGSVSTLKIQRTQQEDSAVYLCASSLRRNPGLAKTYNEQFFGPGTRLTVL.

CDR3 in amino acids: CASSYLYRTDTQYF. The CDR3 bases are TGTGCCAGCAGTTACCTATACCGCACAGATACGCAGTATTTT. V usage is TRBV6-5 and J usage is TRBJ2-3, with unresolved D. CDR3 size: 14 residues. Trimming shortened V by 2 bases and J by 1 base, and 7 bases separated the two germline ends. Germline-derived CDR1 and CDR2 are MNHEY and SVGAGI.

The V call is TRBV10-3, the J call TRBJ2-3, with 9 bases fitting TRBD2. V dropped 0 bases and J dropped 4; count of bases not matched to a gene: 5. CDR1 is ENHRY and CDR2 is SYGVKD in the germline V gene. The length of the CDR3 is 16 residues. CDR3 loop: CAISESSGRGSDTQYF. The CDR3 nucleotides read TGTGCCATCAGTGAGTCTAGCGGGAGAGGGTCAGATACGCAGTATTTT.

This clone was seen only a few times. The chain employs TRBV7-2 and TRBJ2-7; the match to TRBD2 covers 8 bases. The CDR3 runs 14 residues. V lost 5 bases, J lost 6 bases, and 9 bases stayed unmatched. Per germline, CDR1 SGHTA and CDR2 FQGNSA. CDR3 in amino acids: CASSQGLGIAEQYF. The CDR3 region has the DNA TGTGCCAGCAGCCAGGGACTAGGCATAGCCGAGCAGTACTTC. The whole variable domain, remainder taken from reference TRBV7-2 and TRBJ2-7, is GAGVSQSPSNKVTEKGKDVELRCDPISGHTALYWYRQSLGQGLEFLIYFQGNSAPDKSGLPSDRFSAERTGGSVSTLTIQRTQQEDSAVYLCASSQGLGIAEQYFGPGTRLTVT.

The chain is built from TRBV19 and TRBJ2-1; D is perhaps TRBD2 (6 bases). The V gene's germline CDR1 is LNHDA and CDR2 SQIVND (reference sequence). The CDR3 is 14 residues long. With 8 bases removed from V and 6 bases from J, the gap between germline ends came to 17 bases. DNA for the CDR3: TGTGCCAGTGGAGGGACGGGACTCCTCAATGAGCAGTTCTTC. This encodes CASGGTGLLNEQFF.

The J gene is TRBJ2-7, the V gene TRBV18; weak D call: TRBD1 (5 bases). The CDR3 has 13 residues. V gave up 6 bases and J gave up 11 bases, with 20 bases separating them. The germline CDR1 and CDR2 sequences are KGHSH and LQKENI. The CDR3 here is CASSPGHSKWEYF. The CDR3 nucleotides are TGTGCCAGCTCCCCCGGACACTCAAAATGGGAGTACTTC.

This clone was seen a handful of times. The CDR3 sequence is CASRRESGYTF. CDR3 nucleotides: TGTGCCAGCAGGAGAGAGTCTGGCTACACCTTC. The chain joins TRBV28 to TRBJ1-2, with no clear D. CDR3 length equals 11 residues. The germline gives CDR1 MDHEN, CDR2 SYDVKM. V gave up 6 bases and J gave up 7 bases, with 9 bases separating them.

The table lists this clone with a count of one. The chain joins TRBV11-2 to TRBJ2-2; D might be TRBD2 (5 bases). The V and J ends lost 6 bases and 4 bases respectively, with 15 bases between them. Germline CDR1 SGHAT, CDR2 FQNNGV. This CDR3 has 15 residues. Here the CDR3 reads CASRPSGKTTGELFF. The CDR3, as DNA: TGTGCCAGCAGACCGTCCGGGAAGACCACCGGGGAGCTGTTTTTT.

Here the CDR3 reads CASREYSNQPQHF. The DNA for the CDR3 is TGTGCCAGTAGGGAGTATAGCAATCAGCCCCAGCATTTT. The J gene is TRBJ1-5, the V gene TRBV19; D unclear. V was cut by 6 bases and J by 0 bases, with 6 bases left in between. The CDR3 runs 13 residues. CDR1 and CDR2 from the germline V gene are LNHDA and SQIVND (reference sequence).

The CDR3 protein is CASRKRGHNSPLHF. CDR3 sequence (DNA): TGTGCCAGCCGCAAAAGAGGTCATAATTCACCCCTCCACTTT. The genes are TRBV6-5 and TRBJ1-6; D gene uncertain. This CDR3 spans 14 amino acids. Trimming removed 8 bases from V and 5 bases from J, with 13 bases in between. Germline assignment: CDR1 MNHEY and CDR2 SVGAGI.

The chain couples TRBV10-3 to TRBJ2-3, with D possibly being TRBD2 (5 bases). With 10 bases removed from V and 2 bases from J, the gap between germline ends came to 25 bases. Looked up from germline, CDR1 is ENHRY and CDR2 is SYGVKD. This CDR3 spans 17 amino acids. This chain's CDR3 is CASQDLVGLGNTDTQYF. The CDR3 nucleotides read TGTGCCAGCCAGGACCTGGTAGGACTGGGCAACACAGATACGCAGTATTTT.

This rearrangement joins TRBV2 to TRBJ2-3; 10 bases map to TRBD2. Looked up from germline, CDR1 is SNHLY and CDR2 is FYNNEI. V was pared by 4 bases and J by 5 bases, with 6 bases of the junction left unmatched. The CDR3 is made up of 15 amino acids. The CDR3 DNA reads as TGTGCCAGCAGTGGGCTAGCGGGAGCCGGAGATACGCAGTATTTT. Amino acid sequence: CASSGLAGAGDTQYF.

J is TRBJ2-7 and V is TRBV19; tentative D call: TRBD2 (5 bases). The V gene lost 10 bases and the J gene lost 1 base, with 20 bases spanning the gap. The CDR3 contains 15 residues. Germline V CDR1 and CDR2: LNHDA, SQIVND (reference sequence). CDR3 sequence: CATPAPKRESYEQYF. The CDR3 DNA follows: TGTGCCACCCCAGCCCCGAAGAGGGAATCCTACGAGCAGTACTTC.

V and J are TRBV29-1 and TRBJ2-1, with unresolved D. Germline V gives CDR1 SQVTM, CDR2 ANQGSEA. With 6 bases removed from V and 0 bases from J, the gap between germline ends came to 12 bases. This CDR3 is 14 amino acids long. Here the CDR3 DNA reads TGCAGCGTGGGCAGGTCGAGCTCCTACAATGAGCAGTTCTTC. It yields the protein CSVGRSSSYNEQFF.

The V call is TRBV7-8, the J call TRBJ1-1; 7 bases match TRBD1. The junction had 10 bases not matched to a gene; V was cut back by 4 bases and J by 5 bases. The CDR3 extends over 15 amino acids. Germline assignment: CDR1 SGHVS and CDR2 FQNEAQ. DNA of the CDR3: TGTGCCAGCAGCTACAGACAGGGCGGACAGACTGAAGCTTTCTTT. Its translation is CASSYRQGGQTEAFF.